The rows below give T cell receptor beta chains drawn from one sample of a study of low-dose radiotherapy and immunotherapy resistance in tumors. Each CDR3 protein is one row after TCRdb ran MiXCR on the reads. The sample gives roughly 52,000 distinct CDR3 sequences, roughly a third of which show up once; less than 9.5% is in the top ten. The starting material was PBMCs, obtained after low-dose radiotherapy plus immunotherapy. These receptor sequences come from a male donor with rectosigmoid adenocarcinoma. CDR3s include the opening cysteine and the closing phenylalanine or tryptophan. D genes are given only for firm matches. The size field is filled for only some rows; it gives once, few, many or a size class.

v_gene	d_gene	abundance	j_gene	CDR3nt	CDR3aa
TRBV29-1	TRBD2	-	TRBJ2-2	TGCAGCGTTGAATTTCCAGCGGGAGGGCCTTCCGGGACCGGGGAGCTGTTTTTT	CSVEFPAGGPSGTGELFF
TRBV5-4	-	many	TRBJ2-2	TGTGCCAGCAGCTGGGGTTTACTAGGGACCAACGCCGGGGAGCTGTTTTTT	CASSWGLLGTNAGELFF
TRBV3-1	-	many	TRBJ1-6	TGTGCCAGCAGCCAAGAGGAGTTACCCCTCCACTTT	CASSQEELPLHF
TRBV6-5	-	-	TRBJ2-1	TGTGCCAGCAGTTACAGATACAATGAGCAGTTCTTC	CASSYRYNEQFF
TRBV29-1	-	many	TRBJ2-7	TGCAGCGTTGTTTTTGCCAGCTCCTACGAGCAGTACTTC	CSVVFASSYEQYF
TRBV28	-	many	TRBJ2-7	TGTGCCAGCAGCACCCCGGCAGGGATGGGCGAGCAGTACTTC	CASSTPAGMGEQYF
TRBV5-1	-	many	TRBJ2-3	TGCGCCAGCAGCCAAAGGGACAGCACAGATACGCAGTATTTT	CASSQRDSTDTQYF
TRBV5-4	-	-	TRBJ2-5	TGTGCCAGCAGCCCTGGGCGTGTTGGGGAGACCCAGTACTTC	CASSPGRVGETQYF
TRBV9	-	many	TRBJ1-1	TGTGCCAGCACCCCGGCGGGCCCTCGTTTCGCTTTCTTT	CASTPAGPRFAFF
TRBV12-3/TRBV12-4	-	many	TRBJ2-1	TGTGCCAGCAGTTTATGGGTCACTAGTAAAGCGCCCCACAATGAGCAGTTCTTC	CASSLWVTSKAPHNEQFF
TRBV6-6	-	-	TRBJ2-2	TGTGCCAGCAGTGCCGGACAGTTTGGGGAGCTGTTTTTT	CASSAGQFGELFF
TRBV28	TRBD1	many	TRBJ2-7	TGTGCCAGCAGCCGCAAGACAGGGCCCTACGAGCAGTACTTC	CASSRKTGPYEQYF
TRBV7-2	TRBD1	many	TRBJ2-1	TGTGCCAGCAGCCCACCGGGACAGTTATACAATGAGCAGTTCTTC	CASSPPGQLYNEQFF
TRBV11-3	-	-	TRBJ2-7	TGTGCCAGCAGCTTAGATCCCCCGGGGGGCGGCTACGAGCAGTACTTC	CASSLDPPGGGYEQYF
TRBV7-9	TRBD2	many	TRBJ2-5	TGTGCCAGCAGCCCTCTAGCGGGAGTTGGAGAGACCCAGTACTTC	CASSPLAGVGETQYF
TRBV28	TRBD1	many	TRBJ2-7	TGTGCCAGCAGAGAGGGACAGGGAGGGTCGTCTAACGAGCAGTACTTC	CASREGQGGSSNEQYF
TRBV25-1	TRBD1	many	TRBJ1-2	TGTGCCAGCAGAAAACCTACCGGGACAGGGAACTATGGCTACACCTTC	CASRKPTGTGNYGYTF
TRBV5-4	TRBD1	-	TRBJ1-1	TGTGCCAGCAGCTTGGGCTTTACAGGGGGCACCACTGAAGCTTTCTTT	CASSLGFTGGTTEAFF
TRBV6-1	-	-	TRBJ2-1	TGTGCCAGCAGTGAAGCGGATTCTCTCGCCGGTGAGCAGTTCTTC	CASSEADSLAGEQFF
TRBV18	-	many	TRBJ1-4	TGTGCCAGCTCACCAGGTCTGAATGAAAAACTGTTTTTT	CASSPGLNEKLFF
TRBV18	-	many	TRBJ2-5	TGTGCCAGCTCACCACCGGTCGTCTACGGGGAAGAGACCCAGTACTTC	CASSPPVVYGEETQYF
TRBV7-9	TRBD2	many	TRBJ2-1	TGTGCCAGCAGCCTAGCGGGAGTTATTGATGAGCAGTTCTTC	CASSLAGVIDEQFF
TRBV7-2	-	few	TRBJ1-2	TGTGCCAGCAGCAAAACGGGCCAGGACTATGGCTACACCTTC	CASSKTGQDYGYTF
TRBV11-3	-	many	TRBJ2-1	TGTGCCAGCAGCTTAGCGTCACTAGCCTCCAATGAGCAGTTCTTC	CASSLASLASNEQFF
TRBV7-9	TRBD2	many	TRBJ2-1	TGTGCCAGCAGCCTGACTAGCGGGAGCACGAGGTCCTACAATGAGCAGTTCTTC	CASSLTSGSTRSYNEQFF
TRBV29-1	-	many	TRBJ1-5	TGCAGCGTTGTACCCAGGGGCGAGAGGGCCCAGCATTTT	CSVVPRGERAQHF
TRBV5-1	TRBD1	many	TRBJ2-7	TGCGCCAGCAGCCTGGGACAGGGATACGACGAGCAGTACTTC	CASSLGQGYDEQYF
TRBV5-3	TRBD2	few	TRBJ2-3	TGTGCCAGCAGCTTGACTAGCGGGGGGATGTATACGCAGTATTTT	CASSLTSGGMYTQYF
TRBV6-6	TRBD2	many	TRBJ2-7	TGTGCCAGCAGTTACGGGACTAGCGGGAACAACGAGCAGTACTTC	CASSYGTSGNNEQYF
TRBV29-1	TRBD1	many	TRBJ1-1	TGCAGCGCAGGACAGGGGGACGCTGAAGCTTTCTTT	CSAGQGDAEAFF
TRBV5-1	TRBD1	-	TRBJ2-7	TGCGCCAGCAGCTTGGACTTCGGGACAGGGAGTCCCTACGAGCAGTACTTC	CASSLDFGTGSPYEQYF
TRBV20-1	TRBD1	many	TRBJ2-7	TGCAGTGCTAGAGATTTCGAACAGGGGATCGACTACGAGCAGTACTTC	CSARDFEQGIDYEQYF
TRBV5-1	TRBD2	medium-sized	TRBJ2-1	TGCGCCAGCAGCTTGATATCGCCCTCCGGGAGGGGCTACAATGAGCAGTTCTTC	CASSLISPSGRGYNEQFF
TRBV29-1	-	few	TRBJ2-4	TGCAGCGCCGACCTTAAAAACATTCAGTACTTC	CSADLKNIQYF
TRBV7-8	TRBD1	many	TRBJ2-1	TGTGCCAGCACCTTAACGGGACAGGGGTTTAATGAGCAGTTCTTC	CASTLTGQGFNEQFF
TRBV20-1	-	-	TRBJ1-2	TGCAGCCTTGAGGGTGGCTACACCTTC	CSLEGGYTF
TRBV4-1	-	many	TRBJ2-1	TGCGCCAGCAGCCAATTTAGGACCCTGCTTGGCAATGAGCAGTTCTTC	CASSQFRTLLGNEQFF
TRBV10-3	TRBD2	-	TRBJ2-1	TGTGCCATCAGTGCGACTAGCCCCCAGAGCTCCTACAATGAGCAGTTCTTC	CAISATSPQSSYNEQFF
TRBV28	-	medium-sized	TRBJ2-5	TGTGCCAGCAGCCGAGGGACAGCGGGAGAGACCCAGTACTTC	CASSRGTAGETQYF
TRBV6-2/TRBV6-3	-	many	TRBJ2-7	TGTGCCAGCAGTCCACGTCCCGGGGCCCGGCTCGACGAGCAGTACTTC	CASSPRPGARLDEQYF
TRBV5-1	TRBD1	many	TRBJ1-6	TGCGCCAGCAGCTGGGGACAGGGGACGTATAATTCACCCCTCCACTTT	CASSWGQGTYNSPLHF
TRBV7-2	-	few	TRBJ2-2	TGTGCCAGCAGCCCCTTCTCACAACCCACCGGGGAGCTGTTTTTT	CASSPFSQPTGELFF
TRBV28	TRBD1	many	TRBJ2-1	TGTGCCAGCAGTCCGCCCGGGACAGGGAGAGTTGAGCAGTTCTTC	CASSPPGTGRVEQFF
TRBV9	-	few	TRBJ1-5	TGTGCCAGCAGCGTAGAGGGCAGTAGCAATCAGCCCCAGCATTTT	CASSVEGSSNQPQHF
TRBV4-1	TRBD1	-	TRBJ1-2	TGCGCCAGCAGCCAAGATGGGGACAGGGGTCCCCTTCGGGATGGCTACACCTTC	CASSQDGDRGPLRDGYTF
TRBV6-2/TRBV6-3	-	few	TRBJ2-2	TGTGCCAGCAGTGGGCCAAGCGGGTTAACCACCGGGGAGCTGTTTTTT	CASSGPSGLTTGELFF
TRBV2	TRBD1	-	TRBJ2-7	TGTGCCAGCAGTGAGGGCAGGGGGCCCTACGAGCAGTACTTC	CASSEGRGPYEQYF
TRBV19	-	-	TRBJ2-2	TGTGCCAGTAGTATACTCGGGGGAACCGGGGAGCTGTTTTTT	CASSILGGTGELFF
TRBV27	-	many	TRBJ2-2	TGTGCCAGCAGTTTAAGGGCCGGGGAGCTGTTTTTT	CASSLRAGELFF
TRBV7-2	TRBD1	many	TRBJ2-3	TGTGCCAGCATCCCCGGGACAGGGGGAACAGATACGCAGTATTTT	CASIPGTGGTDTQYF
TRBV7-2	TRBD2	few	TRBJ2-2	TGTGCCAGCAGGGCCAGGAGTAGCGGGAATAGCGGGGAGCTGTTTTTT	CASRARSSGNSGELFF
TRBV6-2/TRBV6-3	-	many	TRBJ1-4	TGTGCCAGCAGTTATAGGGGTGGGGAAACTAATGAAAAACTGTTTTTT	CASSYRGGETNEKLFF
TRBV29-1	-	-	TRBJ1-1	TGCAGCGTTGTAACCCCTCTGGGCATGAACACTGAAGCTTTCTTT	CSVVTPLGMNTEAFF